Listed below are T cell receptor beta chains from one sample, sequenced in a study of blood T cells in healthy people across ages. MiXCR, applied by TCRdb to the 5' RACE reads, yields one record per CDR3 protein. The table lists hundreds of thousands of distinct CDR3 sequences, roughly 56% of them singletons. The sample was blood. The receptors derive from a man aged 40-50 years in good health. Both conserved end residues are part of each CDR3. D genes are given only for firm matches. Not every row has a clone size; where given, it reads once, few, many or a size class.

j_gene: TRBJ1-2
v_gene: TRBV29-1
abundance: -
d_gene: TRBD1
len: 13
CDR3aa: CSGRTGGPYGYTF
CDR3nt: TGCAGCGGACGAACAGGGGGCCCCTATGGCTACACCTTC

j_gene: TRBJ2-2
v_gene: TRBV7-9
abundance: -
d_gene: -
len: 15
CDR3aa: CVSSLDWDNTGELFF
CDR3nt: TGTGTCAGCAGCTTGGATTGGGACAACACCGGGGAGCTGTTTTTT

j_gene: TRBJ2-1
v_gene: TRBV4-1
abundance: -
d_gene: TRBD1
len: 19
CDR3aa: CASSQEGRQGAFWFNEQFF
CDR3nt: TGCGCCAGCAGCCAAGAGGGACGACAGGGGGCTTTTTGGTTCAATGAGCAGTTCTTC

j_gene: TRBJ2-5
v_gene: TRBV24-1
abundance: many
d_gene: TRBD1
len: 15
CDR3aa: CATSEIDRGKETQYF
CDR3nt: TGTGCCACCAGTGAAATAGACAGGGGGAAAGAGACCCAGTACTTC

j_gene: TRBJ2-3
v_gene: TRBV28
abundance: -
d_gene: TRBD2
len: 16
CDR3aa: CASSLVELAGTDTQYF
CDR3nt: TGTGCCAGCAGTTTGGTAGAACTAGCGGGCACAGATACGCAGTATTTT

j_gene: TRBJ2-4
v_gene: TRBV10-3
abundance: few
d_gene: TRBD2
len: 15
CDR3aa: CAISESSGSGNIQYF
CDR3nt: TGTGCCATCAGTGAGTCTAGCGGGAGTGGAAACATTCAGTACTTC

j_gene: TRBJ1-2
v_gene: TRBV20-1
abundance: -
d_gene: TRBD1
len: 15
CDR3aa: CSAGATGRQYYGYTF
CDR3nt: TGCAGTGCTGGAGCGACAGGGAGGCAATACTATGGCTACACCTTC

j_gene: TRBJ2-6
v_gene: TRBV6-2/TRBV6-3
abundance: -
d_gene: -
len: 12
CDR3aa: CAINSGAHVLTF
CDR3nt: TGTGCCATCAATTCTGGGGCCCACGTCCTGACTTTC

j_gene: TRBJ2-1
v_gene: TRBV24-1
abundance: -
d_gene: -
len: 16
CDR3aa: CATSDRTGGIYNEQFF
CDR3nt: TGTGCCACCAGTGATAGGACAGGAGGGATATACAATGAGCAGTTCTTC

j_gene: TRBJ2-7
v_gene: TRBV4-2
abundance: many
d_gene: TRBD2
len: 17
CDR3aa: CASSRETGTRAHYEQYF
CDR3nt: TGTGCCAGCAGCCGAGAGACCGGGACTAGGGCACACTACGAGCAGTACTTC

j_gene: TRBJ2-5
v_gene: TRBV7-3
abundance: -
d_gene: TRBD2
len: 14
CDR3aa: CASKSSGVQETQYF
CDR3nt: TGTGCCAGCAAGTCCAGCGGGGTGCAAGAGACCCAGTACTTC

j_gene: TRBJ2-3
v_gene: TRBV5-1
abundance: -
d_gene: -
len: 15
CDR3aa: CAGFSTQASTDTQYF
CDR3nt: TGCGCCGGCTTCTCCACCCAGGCTAGCACAGATACGCAGTATTTT

j_gene: TRBJ2-7
v_gene: TRBV28
abundance: -
d_gene: TRBD1
len: 15
CDR3aa: CASSLGQASSYEQYF
CDR3nt: TGTGCCAGCAGTTTGGGACAGGCTAGCTCCTACGAGCAGTACTTC

j_gene: TRBJ2-1
v_gene: TRBV9
abundance: -
d_gene: -
len: 15
CDR3aa: CASSSSGENYNEQFF
CDR3nt: TGTGCCAGCAGTTCCTCGGGGGAAAACTACAATGAGCAGTTCTTC

j_gene: TRBJ2-7
v_gene: TRBV27
abundance: few
d_gene: -
len: 15
CDR3aa: CASSFGLRSPYEQYF
CDR3nt: TGTGCCAGCAGTTTCGGACTGAGAAGTCCCTACGAGCAGTACTTC

j_gene: TRBJ2-5
v_gene: TRBV7-9
abundance: once
d_gene: -
len: 15
CDR3aa: CASSLRYSGEETQYF
CDR3nt: TGTGCCAGCAGCTTACGGTATTCTGGTGAAGAGACCCAGTACTTC

j_gene: TRBJ1-1
v_gene: TRBV29-1
abundance: -
d_gene: -
len: 14
CDR3aa: CSVDGGQGRTEAFF
CDR3nt: TGCAGCGTTGATGGTGGCCAAGGGCGGACTGAAGCTTTCTTT

j_gene: TRBJ2-5
v_gene: TRBV6-2/TRBV6-3
abundance: -
d_gene: -
len: 16
CDR3aa: CASSPIAPVGGETQYF
CDR3nt: TGTGCCAGCAGCCCGATAGCCCCCGTTGGAGGGGAGACCCAGTACTTC

j_gene: TRBJ2-2
v_gene: TRBV5-5
abundance: -
d_gene: -
len: 14
CDR3aa: CASSLPGGTGELFF
CDR3nt: TGTGCCAGCAGCTTGCCAGGGGGGACCGGGGAGCTGTTTTTT

j_gene: TRBJ2-1
v_gene: TRBV7-2
abundance: many
d_gene: -
len: 11
CDR3aa: CASSRSTEQFF
CDR3nt: TGTGCCAGCAGTCGTTCTACTGAGCAGTTCTTC

j_gene: TRBJ2-7
v_gene: TRBV6-1
abundance: few
d_gene: TRBD1
len: 14
CDR3aa: CASSLDRGVDEQYF
CDR3nt: TGTGCCAGCAGTTTGGACAGGGGAGTGGACGAGCAGTACTTC

j_gene: TRBJ2-1
v_gene: TRBV14
abundance: -
d_gene: -
len: 13
CDR3aa: CASSQDEVTEQFF
CDR3nt: TGTGCCAGCAGCCAAGATGAAGTAACTGAGCAGTTCTTC

j_gene: TRBJ1-5
v_gene: TRBV6-6
abundance: -
d_gene: -
len: 15
CDR3aa: CASSSDGGVWQPQHF
CDR3nt: TGTGCCAGCAGTTCTGATGGGGGGGTCTGGCAGCCCCAGCATTTT

j_gene: TRBJ2-1
v_gene: TRBV15
abundance: -
d_gene: TRBD1
len: 15
CDR3aa: CATSIDRVAYNEQFF
CDR3nt: TGTGCCACCAGCATAGACAGGGTTGCCTACAATGAGCAGTTCTTC

j_gene: TRBJ1-2
v_gene: TRBV7-9
abundance: -
d_gene: -
len: 11
CDR3aa: CASSLDSVYTF
CDR3nt: TGTGCCAGCAGCTTAGACAGTGTTTACACCTTT

j_gene: TRBJ1-4
v_gene: TRBV28
abundance: once
d_gene: TRBD1
len: 15
CDR3aa: CASSSNRGKGEKLFF
CDR3nt: TGTGCCAGCAGTTCCAACAGGGGAAAGGGTGAAAAACTGTTTTTT

j_gene: TRBJ2-7
v_gene: TRBV2
abundance: -
d_gene: TRBD2
len: 16
CDR3aa: CASRDAGLAGNYEQYF
CDR3nt: TGTGCCAGCAGGGATGCGGGACTAGCGGGGAACTACGAGCAGTACTTC

j_gene: TRBJ1-2
v_gene: TRBV28
abundance: -
d_gene: -
len: 13
CDR3aa: CASNRALNYGYTF
CDR3nt: TGTGCCAGCAACCGCGCCCTTAACTATGGCTACACCTTC

j_gene: TRBJ1-2
v_gene: TRBV6-6
abundance: -
d_gene: -
len: 12
CDR3aa: CASLRPAYGYTF
CDR3nt: TGTGCCAGCCTTCGCCCGGCCTATGGCTACACCTTC

j_gene: TRBJ1-2
v_gene: TRBV7-2
abundance: -
d_gene: -
len: 13
CDR3aa: CASSFGLQYGYTF
CDR3nt: TGTGCCAGCAGCTTCGGCCTCCAATATGGCTACACCTTC

j_gene: TRBJ1-1
v_gene: TRBV20-1
abundance: -
d_gene: -
len: 13
CDR3aa: CSAPGPEVTEAFF
CDR3nt: TGCAGTGCCCCTGGACCGGAGGTCACTGAAGCTTTCTTT

j_gene: TRBJ2-1
v_gene: TRBV7-9
abundance: -
d_gene: TRBD1
len: 14
CDR3aa: CASSPRTGLHEQFF
CDR3nt: TGTGCCAGCAGTCCTAGGACAGGTCTCCATGAGCAGTTCTTC

j_gene: TRBJ1-4
v_gene: TRBV27
abundance: -
d_gene: -
len: 16
CDR3aa: CASSPMGWDQNEKLFF
CDR3nt: TGTGCCAGCAGTCCCATGGGTTGGGATCAAAATGAAAAACTGTTTTTT

j_gene: TRBJ1-2
v_gene: TRBV12-5
abundance: -
d_gene: -
len: 12
CDR3aa: CASGLPGDGYTF
CDR3nt: TGTGCTAGTGGTTTGCCCGGGGATGGCTACACCTTC

j_gene: TRBJ2-5
v_gene: TRBV20-1
abundance: -
d_gene: TRBD1
len: 15
CDR3aa: CSASEGQGASETQYF
CDR3nt: TGCAGTGCTAGTGAGGGACAGGGGGCCTCGGAGACCCAGTACTTC

j_gene: TRBJ1-5
v_gene: TRBV12-3/TRBV12-4
abundance: -
d_gene: -
len: 13
CDR3aa: CASSLGQDQPQHF
CDR3nt: TGTGCCAGCAGTTTAGGCCAAGATCAGCCCCAGCATTTT

j_gene: TRBJ2-3
v_gene: TRBV2
abundance: -
d_gene: -
len: 15
CDR3aa: CASSVRWGSTDTQYF
CDR3nt: TGTGCCAGCAGTGTACGTTGGGGTAGCACAGATACGCAGTATTTT

j_gene: TRBJ1-5
v_gene: TRBV7-2
abundance: few
d_gene: -
len: 16
CDR3aa: CASSLAGAEVNQPQHF
CDR3nt: TGTGCCAGCAGCTTAGCGGGGGCGGAGGTCAATCAGCCCCAGCATTTT

j_gene: TRBJ1-1
v_gene: TRBV5-4
abundance: -
d_gene: -
len: 15
CDR3aa: CASSWDSGTNTEAFF
CDR3nt: TGTGCCAGCAGCTGGGATTCAGGGACGAACACTGAAGCTTTCTTT

j_gene: TRBJ1-4
v_gene: TRBV29-1
abundance: -
d_gene: -
len: 11
CDR3aa: CSAQGNEKLFF
CDR3nt: TGCAGCGCCCAGGGGAATGAAAAACTGTTTTTT

j_gene: TRBJ2-1
v_gene: TRBV9
abundance: -
d_gene: TRBD1
len: 15
CDR3aa: CASSPGQGAGGEQFF
CDR3nt: TGTGCCAGCAGCCCGGGACAGGGGGCGGGAGGAGAGCAGTTCTTC

j_gene: TRBJ1-1
v_gene: TRBV7-3
abundance: -
d_gene: TRBD1
len: 15
CDR3aa: CASSLKDRKASEAFF
CDR3nt: TGTGCCAGCAGCTTAAAGGACAGGAAGGCTTCTGAAGCTTTCTTT

j_gene: TRBJ2-7
v_gene: TRBV2
abundance: -
d_gene: TRBD2
len: 15
CDR3aa: CASSALGGFEGEQYF
CDR3nt: TGTGCCAGCAGTGCCCTGGGGGGGTTCGAAGGCGAGCAGTACTTC

j_gene: TRBJ2-3
v_gene: TRBV20-1
abundance: -
d_gene: -
len: 12
CDR3aa: CSARESSGTQYF
CDR3nt: TGCAGTGCTAGAGAATCCTCAGGTACGCAGTATTTT

j_gene: TRBJ1-1
v_gene: TRBV7-9
abundance: -
d_gene: -
len: 11
CDR3aa: CAISDLTEAFF
CDR3nt: TGTGCCATCTCGGATTTAACTGAAGCTTTCTTT